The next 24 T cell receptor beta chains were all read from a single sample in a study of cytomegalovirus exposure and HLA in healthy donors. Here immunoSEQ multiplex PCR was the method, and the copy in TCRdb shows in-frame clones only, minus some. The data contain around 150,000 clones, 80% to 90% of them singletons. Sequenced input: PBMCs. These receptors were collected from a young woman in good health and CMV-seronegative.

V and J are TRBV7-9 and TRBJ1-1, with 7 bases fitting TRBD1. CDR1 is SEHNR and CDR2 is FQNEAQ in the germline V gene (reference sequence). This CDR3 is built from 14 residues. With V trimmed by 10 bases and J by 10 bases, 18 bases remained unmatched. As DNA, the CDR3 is TGTGCCACCCCGGGCGGACAGGTCGGATTTGGAGCTTTCTTT. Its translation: CATPGGQVGFGAFF.

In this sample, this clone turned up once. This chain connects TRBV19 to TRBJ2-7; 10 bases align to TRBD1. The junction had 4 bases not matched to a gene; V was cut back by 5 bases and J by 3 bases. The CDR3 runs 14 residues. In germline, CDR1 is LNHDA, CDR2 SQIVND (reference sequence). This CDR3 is CASSPRDRGYEQYF. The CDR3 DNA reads TGTGCCAGTAGTCCCCGGGACAGGGGCTACGAGCAGTACTTC.

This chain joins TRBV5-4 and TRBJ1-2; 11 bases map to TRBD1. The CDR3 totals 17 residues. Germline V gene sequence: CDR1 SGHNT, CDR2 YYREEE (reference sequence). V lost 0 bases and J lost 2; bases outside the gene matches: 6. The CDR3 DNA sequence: TGTGCCAGCAGCTTGGGAGGACAGGGGGCGTCGAACTATGGCTACACCTTC. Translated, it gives CASSLGGQGASNYGYTF.

CDR3 bases: TGTGCCAGCAGTGATACCCCAGTGGCGGGATACAATGAGCAGTTCTTC. This codes for CASSDTPVAGYNEQFF. J is TRBJ2-1 and V is TRBV27; tentatively, D is TRBD2 (6 bases). V was clipped by 5 bases and J by 4 bases, with 18 bases between them. Germline V gene lookup returns CDR1 MNHEY and CDR2 SMNVEV (reference sequence). The CDR3 runs 16 residues.

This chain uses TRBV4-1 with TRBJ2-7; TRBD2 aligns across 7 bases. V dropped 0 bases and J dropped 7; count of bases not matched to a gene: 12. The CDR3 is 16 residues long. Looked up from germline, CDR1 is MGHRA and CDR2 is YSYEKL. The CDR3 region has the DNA TGCGCCAGCAGCCAAGAGGGGAGGGGCCTCCCGGGGGAGCAGTACTTC. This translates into CASSQEGRGLPGEQYF.

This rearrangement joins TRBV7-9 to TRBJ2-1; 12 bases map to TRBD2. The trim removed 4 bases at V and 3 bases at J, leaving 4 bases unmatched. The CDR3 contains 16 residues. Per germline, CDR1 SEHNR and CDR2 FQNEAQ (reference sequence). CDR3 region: CASSSRLAGDYNEQFF. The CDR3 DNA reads TGTGCCAGCAGCTCGCGACTAGCGGGGGACTACAATGAGCAGTTCTTC. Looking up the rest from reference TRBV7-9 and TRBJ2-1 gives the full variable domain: DTGVSQNPRHKITKRGQNVTFRCDPISEHNRLYWYRQTLGQGPEFLTYFQNEAQLEKSRLLSDRFSAERPKGSFSTLEIQRTEQGDSAMYLCASSSRLAGDYNEQFFGPGTRLTVL.

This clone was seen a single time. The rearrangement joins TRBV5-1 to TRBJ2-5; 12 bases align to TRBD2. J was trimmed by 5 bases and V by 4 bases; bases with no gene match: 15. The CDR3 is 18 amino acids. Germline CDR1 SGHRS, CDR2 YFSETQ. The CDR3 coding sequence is TGCGCCAGCAGCGGGGGGACTAGCGGGTGGCCGGTCAAGGAGACCCAGTACTTC. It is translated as CASSGGTSGWPVKETQYF.

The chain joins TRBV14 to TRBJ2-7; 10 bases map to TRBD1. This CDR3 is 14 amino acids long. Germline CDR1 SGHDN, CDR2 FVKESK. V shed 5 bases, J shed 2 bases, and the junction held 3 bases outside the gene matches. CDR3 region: CASSTGQGPYEQYF. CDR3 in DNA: TGTGCCAGCAGCACGGGACAGGGGCCCTACGAGCAGTACTTC.

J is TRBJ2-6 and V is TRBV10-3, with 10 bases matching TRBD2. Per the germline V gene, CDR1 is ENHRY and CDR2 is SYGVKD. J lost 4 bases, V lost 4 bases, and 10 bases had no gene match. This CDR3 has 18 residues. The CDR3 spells CAISGGLAGALGANVLTF. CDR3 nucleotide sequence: TGTGCCATCAGTGGAGGCCTAGCGGGAGCGTTAGGGGCCAACGTCCTGACTTTC.

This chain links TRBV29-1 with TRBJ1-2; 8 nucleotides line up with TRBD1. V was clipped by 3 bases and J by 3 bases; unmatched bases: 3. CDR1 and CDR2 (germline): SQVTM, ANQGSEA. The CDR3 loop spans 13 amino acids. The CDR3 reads CSVEAGQDYGYTF. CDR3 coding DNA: TGCAGCGTTGAGGCGGGACAGGACTATGGCTACACCTTC. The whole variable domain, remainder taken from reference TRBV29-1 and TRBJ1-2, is SAVISQKPSRDICQRGTSLTIQCQVDSQVTMMFWYRQQPGQSLTLIATANQGSEATYESGFVIDKFPISRPNLTFSTLTVSNMSPEDSSIYLCSVEAGQDYGYTFGSGTRLTVV.

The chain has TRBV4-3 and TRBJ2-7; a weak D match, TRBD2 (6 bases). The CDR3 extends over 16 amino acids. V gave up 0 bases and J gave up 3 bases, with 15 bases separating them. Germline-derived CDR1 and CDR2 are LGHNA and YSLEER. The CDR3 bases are TGCGCCAGCAGCCAAGAGGTGAGGGGAGGCATCTACGAGCAGTACTTC. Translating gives CASSQEVRGGIYEQYF.

CDR3 nucleotides: TGTGCCAGCAGCTTGGGGAGGGGACCCGAGCAGTACTTC. Translating it yields CASSLGRGPEQYF. The V gene is TRBV5-5, the J gene TRBJ2-7, with TRBD2 as a possible D gene (6 bases). The CDR3 has 13 amino acids. Germline CDR1 is SGHKS and CDR2 is YYEKEE (reference sequence). With 0 bases removed from V and 6 bases from J, the gap between germline ends came to 10 bases. The full variable domain, with the rest looked up from reference TRBV5-5 and TRBJ2-7, is DAGVTQSPTHLIKTRGQQVTLRCSPISGHKSVSWYQQVLGQGPQFIFQYYEKEERGRGNFPDRFSARQFPNYSSELNVNALLLGDSALYLCASSLGRGPEQYFGPGTRLTVT.

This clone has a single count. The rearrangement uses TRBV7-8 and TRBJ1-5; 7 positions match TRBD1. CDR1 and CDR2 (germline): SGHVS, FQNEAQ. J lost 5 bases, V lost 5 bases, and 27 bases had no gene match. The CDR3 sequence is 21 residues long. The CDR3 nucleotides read TGTGCCAGCAGCCGTACGGACGGTTTCCCATACCAGGGGGGCGACCATCAGCCCCAGCATTTT. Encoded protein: CASSRTDGFPYQGGDHQPQHF.

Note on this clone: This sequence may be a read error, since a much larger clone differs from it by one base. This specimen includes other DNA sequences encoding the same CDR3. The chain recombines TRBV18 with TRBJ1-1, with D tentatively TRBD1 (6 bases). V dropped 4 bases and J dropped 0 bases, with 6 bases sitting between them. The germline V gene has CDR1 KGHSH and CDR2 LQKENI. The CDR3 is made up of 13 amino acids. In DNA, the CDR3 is TGTGCCAGCTCACAGGGGGTGAACACTGAAGCTTTCTTT. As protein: CASSQGVNTEAFF.

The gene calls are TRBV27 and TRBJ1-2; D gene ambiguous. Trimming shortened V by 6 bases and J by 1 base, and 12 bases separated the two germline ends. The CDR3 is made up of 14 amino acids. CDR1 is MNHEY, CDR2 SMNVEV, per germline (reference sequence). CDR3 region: CASRITGFNYGYTF. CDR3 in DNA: TGTGCCAGCAGAATTACGGGATTTAACTATGGCTACACCTTC.

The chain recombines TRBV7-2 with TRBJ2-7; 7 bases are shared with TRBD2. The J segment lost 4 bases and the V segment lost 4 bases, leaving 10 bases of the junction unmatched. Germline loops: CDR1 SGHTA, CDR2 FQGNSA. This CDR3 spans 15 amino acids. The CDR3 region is CASSYQQGGPYEQYF. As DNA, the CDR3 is TGTGCCAGCAGCTACCAGCAGGGAGGGCCATACGAGCAGTACTTC.

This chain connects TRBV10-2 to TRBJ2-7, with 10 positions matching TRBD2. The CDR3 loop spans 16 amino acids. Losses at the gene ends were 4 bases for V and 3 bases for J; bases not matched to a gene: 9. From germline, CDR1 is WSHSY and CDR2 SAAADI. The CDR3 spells CASSGYSQREGYEQYF. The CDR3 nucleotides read TGCGCCAGCAGTGGATATTCCCAGCGGGAGGGCTACGAGCAGTACTTC.

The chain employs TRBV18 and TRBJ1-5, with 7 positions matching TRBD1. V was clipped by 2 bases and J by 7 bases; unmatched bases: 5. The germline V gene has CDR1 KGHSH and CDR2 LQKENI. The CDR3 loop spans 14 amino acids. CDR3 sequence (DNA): TGTGCCAGCTCACCAGGGAGACAGGGCCAGCCCCAGCATTTT. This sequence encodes CASSPGRQGQPQHF.

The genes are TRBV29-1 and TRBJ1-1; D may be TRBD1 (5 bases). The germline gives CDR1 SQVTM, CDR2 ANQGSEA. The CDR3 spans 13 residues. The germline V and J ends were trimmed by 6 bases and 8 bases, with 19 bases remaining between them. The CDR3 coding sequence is TGCAGCGTCCTCAAGGAGGGGCCGGGGGAAGCTTTCTTT. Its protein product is CSVLKEGPGEAFF. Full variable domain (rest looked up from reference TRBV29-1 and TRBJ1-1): SAVISQKPSRDICQRGTSLTIQCQVDSQVTMMFWYRQQPGQSLTLIATANQGSEATYESGFVIDKFPISRPNLTFSTLTVSNMSPEDSSIYLCSVLKEGPGEAFFGQGTRLTVV.

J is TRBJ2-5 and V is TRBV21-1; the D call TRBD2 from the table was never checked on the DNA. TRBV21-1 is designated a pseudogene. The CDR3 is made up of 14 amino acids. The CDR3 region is CASSKARGEETQYF. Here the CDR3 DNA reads TGTGCCAGCAGCAAAGCGCGGGGGGAGGAGACCCAGTACTTC.

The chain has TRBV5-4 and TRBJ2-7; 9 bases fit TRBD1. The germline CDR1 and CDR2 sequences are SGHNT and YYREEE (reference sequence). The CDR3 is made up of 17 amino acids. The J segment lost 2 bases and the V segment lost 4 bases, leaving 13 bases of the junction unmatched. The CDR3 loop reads CASSRRNPGQGTYEQYF. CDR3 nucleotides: TGTGCCAGCAGCCGGAGGAATCCGGGACAGGGTACCTACGAGCAGTACTTC.

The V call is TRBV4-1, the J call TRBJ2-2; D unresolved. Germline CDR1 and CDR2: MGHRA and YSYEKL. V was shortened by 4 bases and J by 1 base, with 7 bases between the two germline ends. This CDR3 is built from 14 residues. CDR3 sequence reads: CASSLLRNTGELFF. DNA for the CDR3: TGCGCCAGCAGCCTTCTGCGGAACACCGGGGAGCTGTTTTTT.

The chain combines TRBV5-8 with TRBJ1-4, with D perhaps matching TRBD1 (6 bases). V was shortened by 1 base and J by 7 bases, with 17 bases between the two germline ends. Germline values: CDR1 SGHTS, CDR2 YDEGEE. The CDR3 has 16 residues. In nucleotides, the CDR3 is TGTGCCAGCAGCTTGTCAAAGGGACATAGTGGTGAAAAACTGTTTTTT. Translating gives CASSLSKGHSGEKLFF.

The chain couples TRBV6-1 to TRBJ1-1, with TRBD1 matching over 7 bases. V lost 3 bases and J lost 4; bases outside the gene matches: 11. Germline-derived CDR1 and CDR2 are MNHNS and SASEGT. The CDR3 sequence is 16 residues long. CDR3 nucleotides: TGTGCCAGCAGTGACCGTCACAGGGGAGGTGGCACTGAAGCTTTCTTT. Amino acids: CASSDRHRGGGTEAFF.